These 27 T cell receptor beta chains came from one sample sequenced in a study of blood T cells in healthy people across ages. A second roughly 7 to 11 cycle PCR used barcoded and J-beta primers. TCRdb reprocessed the 5' RACE reads via MiXCR and lists one record per CDR3 protein. The sample carries over a million distinct CDR3 sequences, 40% to 50% recorded once. The specimen was blood. The receptors originated from an older woman in good health.

The rearrangement links TRBV20-1 to TRBJ2-5; the match to TRBD2 covers 8 bases. The end of the DNA is better explained by TRBJ2-7, so the J call may be wrong. Germline CDR1 is DFQATT and CDR2 is SNEGSKA (reference sequence). This CDR3 region has 14 residues. The chain's CDR3 is CSAPRAGGRYEQYF. DNA of the CDR3: TGCAGTGCCCCGCGGGCGGGAGGAAGGTACGAGCAGTACTTC.

This clonotype has only a few counts. This chain links TRBV29-1 with TRBJ2-6; D is uncertain. Germline V CDR1 and CDR2: SQVTM, ANQGSEA. V was shortened by 5 bases and J by 0 bases, with 5 bases between the two germline ends. CDR3 size: 13 residues. In nucleotides, the CDR3 is TGCAGCGTTTACGACTCTGGGGCCAACGTCCTGACTTTC. Translation gives CSVYDSGANVLTF.

The chain joins TRBV3-1 to TRBJ2-3; D is possibly TRBD1 (6 bases). This CDR3 has 15 residues. Trimming took off 4 bases at V and 0 bases at J, with 11 bases between the two ends. Per germline, CDR1 LGHDT and CDR2 YNNKEL (reference sequence). In DNA form, the CDR3 reads TGTGCCAGCAGCCTCGACAGGTCTAGCACAGATACGCAGTATTTT. This encodes CASSLDRSSTDTQYF.

The chain links TRBV6-1 to TRBJ2-3, with D hard to call. V was shortened by 3 bases and J by 3 bases, with 13 bases between the two germline ends. This CDR3 has 15 residues. CDR1 is MNHNS, CDR2 SASEGT, per germline. The CDR3 loop reads CASSDPVRKTDTQYF. The CDR3 nucleotides are TGTGCCAGCAGTGATCCAGTGAGGAAGACAGATACGCAGTATTTT.

The genes are TRBV25-1 and TRBJ2-3; tentatively, D is TRBD1 (6 bases). The germline gives CDR1 MGHDK, CDR2 SYGVNS. The V end was cut by 8 bases, the J end by 2 bases, with 17 bases between. This CDR3 comprises 15 residues. CDR3 loop: CASVSRDTLTDTQYF. As DNA, the CDR3 is TGTGCCAGCGTTTCCCGGGACACTCTCACAGATACGCAGTATTTT.

The rearrangement links TRBV7-2 to TRBJ2-1; weak D call: TRBD1 (6 bases). Germline-derived CDR1 and CDR2 are SGHTA and FQGNSA. This CDR3 comprises 14 residues. Trimming removed 3 bases at V and 8 bases at J, with 14 bases between. Here the CDR3 reads CASSFMTGPHEQFF. The CDR3 DNA reads as TGTGCCAGCAGCTTTATGACAGGTCCTCATGAGCAGTTCTTC.

The gene calls are TRBV20-1 and TRBJ2-1; 9 bases fit TRBD1. With V trimmed by 5 bases and J by 13 bases, 18 bases remained unmatched. The germline V gene has CDR1 DFQATT and CDR2 SNEGSKA (reference sequence). CDR3 length: 15 residues. The CDR3 spells CSAVQGALPIDYQFF. The CDR3 DNA reads as TGCAGTGCTGTACAGGGGGCCCTCCCTATCGATTATCAGTTCTTC.

The V call is TRBV21-1, the J call TRBJ2-5; TRBD1, the table's D call, was not compared with the DNA. TRBV21-1 is assigned pseudogene status. The CDR3 runs to 14 residues. As DNA, the CDR3 is TGTGCCAGCAGCAAGGGGACAGGGAGAGAGACCCAGTACTTC. Its translation: CASSKGTGRETQYF.

The CDR3 spells CASSAGGTGTLHYGYTF. In nucleotides, the CDR3 is TGTGCCAGCAGCGCCGGAGGGACAGGGACCCTGCACTATGGCTACACCTTC. This sequence joins TRBV7-6 and TRBJ1-2; the match to TRBD1 covers 9 bases. Germline lookup yields CDR1 SGHVS and CDR2 FNYEAQ. The CDR3 has 17 residues. The J segment lost 3 bases and the V segment lost 5 bases, leaving 13 bases of the junction unmatched. Together with reference TRBV7-6 and TRBJ1-2, the CDR3 gives the full variable domain: GAGVSQSPRYKVTKRGQDVALRCDPISGHVSLYWYRQALGQGPEFLTYFNYEAQQDKSGLPNDRFSAERPEGSISTLTIQRTEQRDSAMYRCASSAGGTGTLHYGYTFGSGTRLTVV.

V usage is TRBV15 and J usage is TRBJ2-3; 8 nucleotides align to TRBD2. Germline trimming cut 2 bases from V and 6 bases from J; bases unmatched to any gene: 7. The CDR3 consists of 15 residues. Germline CDR1 is LNHNV and CDR2 is YYDKDF (reference sequence). The CDR3, as DNA: TGTGCCACCAGCAGACCAGCGGGGGCAAGGGATACGCAGTATTTT. This translates into CATSRPAGARDTQYF.

The chain links TRBV30 to TRBJ2-3; D remains ambiguous. Trimming cost V 8 bases and J 4 bases, with 10 bases left between them. CDR1 is GTSNPN and CDR2 is SVGIG in the germline V gene (reference sequence). The length of the CDR3 is 11 residues. The CDR3 reads CAGSSADTQYF. The CDR3 nucleotides are TGTGCCGGTTCCTCGGCAGATACGCAGTATTTT.

The chain couples TRBV11-3 to TRBJ2-7, with a tentative D call TRBD2 (6 bases). Germline CDR1 and CDR2: SGHNT and YENEEA. The CDR3 is made up of 15 amino acids. Between the trimmed V and J ends, which lost 1 base and 2 bases, there was a span of 12 bases. The CDR3 loop reads CASSLVGSGAYEQYF. The DNA of the CDR3 is TGTGCCAGCAGCTTAGTCGGTAGCGGCGCCTACGAGCAGTACTTC.

The chain combines TRBV10-3 with TRBJ1-5; D uncertain. This CDR3 is built from 14 residues. Trimming took 10 bases from V and 4 from J, leaving 17 bases between them. Looked up from germline, CDR1 is ENHRY and CDR2 is SYGVKD. CDR3 region: CATKVPGENQPQHF. The CDR3 coding sequence is TGTGCCACCAAGGTTCCGGGCGAAAATCAGCCCCAGCATTTT.

The gene calls are TRBV5-8 and TRBJ2-4; TRBD2 agrees at 8 bases. The ends lost 5 bases at V and 2 bases at J; junction bases unmatched: 9. This CDR3 region has 16 residues. The germline V gene encodes CDR1 SGHTS and CDR2 YDEGEE. The CDR3 nucleotides are TGTGCCAGCAGGCTAGCGGGCTCGGATCCCAAAAACATTCAGTACTTC. As protein: CASRLAGSDPKNIQYF.

V usage is TRBV7-8 and J usage is TRBJ2-3; D possibly corresponds to TRBD1 (5 bases). Trimming shortened V by 1 base and J by 4 bases, and 15 bases separated the two germline ends. Germline V gene data show CDR1 as SGHVS and CDR2 as FQNEAQ. CDR3 length: 16 residues. For the CDR3, the DNA is TGTGCCAGCAGCTTAGAAGTCACAGGTCTGGCAGATACGCAGTATTTT. Its protein is CASSLEVTGLADTQYF.

In its sample, this clonotype was seen a few times. The chain has TRBV20-1 and TRBJ2-1; D gene ambiguous. From germline, CDR1 is DFQATT and CDR2 SNEGSKA (reference sequence). The CDR3 covers 12 residues. V was pared by 4 bases and J by 7 bases, with 11 bases between. CDR3 sequence reads: CSAMRQANEQFF. The CDR3 region has the DNA TGCAGTGCTATGCGCCAGGCTAATGAGCAGTTCTTC.

The chain carries TRBV18 and TRBJ2-1, with 8 bases that match TRBD2. J lost 3 bases, V lost 0 bases, and 13 bases had no gene match. Germline V gives CDR1 KGHSH, CDR2 LQKENI. The CDR3 covers 19 residues. CDR3 in amino acids: CASSPPPAGVSFNYNEQFF. In DNA form, the CDR3 reads TGTGCCAGCTCACCACCTCCAGCGGGAGTTTCCTTTAACTACAATGAGCAGTTCTTC.

This clonotype was counted a few times. The gene calls are TRBV24-1 and TRBJ2-3, with 14 bases fitting TRBD2. The V gene's germline CDR1 is KGHDR and CDR2 SFDVKD. The ends lost 3 bases at V and 3 bases at J; junction bases unmatched: 13. The CDR3 is made up of 20 amino acids. CDR3 in amino acids: CATSDTGLAGVPRETDTQYF. CDR3 DNA sequence: TGTGCCACCAGTGATACGGGACTAGCGGGAGTCCCGAGGGAGACAGATACGCAGTATTTT.

The rearrangement links TRBV6-5 to TRBJ2-1; 8 positions agree with TRBD1. The V gene's germline CDR1 is MNHEY and CDR2 SVGAGI. The CDR3 has 15 residues. V shed 7 bases and J 4 bases; nucleotides not matched to a gene: 9. The DNA of the CDR3 is TGTGCCAGCACCTCAGGGGGCTTAAGGTACAATGAGCAGTTCTTC. Translation gives CASTSGGLRYNEQFF.

To note about this clonotype: An end of the junction differs from the germline gene, which may be a read error. The rearrangement links TRBV3-1 to TRBJ2-7; 8 positions agree with TRBD2. Germline CDR1 LGHDT, CDR2 YNNKEL (reference sequence). The CDR3 consists of 18 residues. The CDR3 region has the DNA TGTACCAGCAGCCAAGAGTGGGAAGATTCGGGGGGGTCCTACGAGCAGTACTTC. Translation: CTSSQEWEDSGGSYEQYF.

V gene TRBV3-1 combines with J gene TRBJ2-1; no definite D call. CDR1 LGHDT and CDR2 YNNKEL come from the germline V gene (reference sequence). CDR3 length equals 13 residues. Trimming cost V 2 bases and J 6 bases, with 8 bases left between them. CDR3 bases: TGTGCCAGCAGCCAACAGACCGTCAATGAGCAGTTCTTC. It is translated as CASSQQTVNEQFF.

This clonotype has more than one count but fewer than ten. The gene calls are TRBV5-1 and TRBJ2-1; 13 bases fit TRBD2. With the DNA end fitting TRBJ2-7 better, the J assignment may be wrong. Germline CDR1 and CDR2: SGHRS and YFSETQ. This CDR3 spans 17 amino acids. The CDR3 loop reads CASSPTSGRGSYNEQYF. The CDR3 region has the DNA TGCGCCAGCAGCCCTACTAGCGGGAGGGGTTCCTACAATGAGCAGTACTTC.

In this sample, this clonotype turned up many times. The chain employs TRBV20-1 and TRBJ2-5; TRBD2 matches 8 bases. This CDR3 has 12 residues. The germline V gene has CDR1 DFQATT and CDR2 SNEGSKA (reference sequence). The trim removed 4 bases at V and 5 bases at J, leaving 3 bases unmatched. The DNA for the CDR3 is TGCAGTGCTAAAGCGGGGGCGGAGACCCAGTACTTC. It translates to CSAKAGAETQYF.

The V call is TRBV18, the J call TRBJ2-7; weak D call: TRBD2 (6 bases). This CDR3 is built from 15 residues. The germline V gene encodes CDR1 KGHSH and CDR2 LQKENI. Trimming pared 4 bases from V and 2 bases from J, leaving 15 bases between. The CDR3 DNA follows: TGTGCCAGCTCACTAGACCCCGGAGGGACCTACGAGCAGTACTTC. The encoded protein is CASSLDPGGTYEQYF.

This clonotype appeared a few times. The gene calls are TRBV7-9 and TRBJ2-1, with D hard to call. The germline V gene encodes CDR1 SEHNR and CDR2 FQNEAQ (reference sequence). The CDR3 is 14 amino acids. V gave up 5 bases and J gave up 7 bases, with 15 bases separating them. The CDR3 nucleotides are TGTGCCAGCAGCCCCCCGGGCCCTTGGAATGAGCAGTTCTTC. Protein product: CASSPPGPWNEQFF. Variable domain in full (rest from reference TRBV7-9 and TRBJ2-1): DTGVSQNPRHKITKRGQNVTFRCDPISEHNRLYWYRQTLGQGPEFLTYFQNEAQLEKSRLLSDRFSAERPKGSFSTLEIQRTEQGDSAMYLCASSPPGPWNEQFFGPGTRLTVL.

V and J are TRBV29-1 and TRBJ2-1, with TRBD2 identical over 7 bases. Unmatched junction bases numbered 12, after V lost 3 bases and J lost 4 bases. Germline assignment: CDR1 SQVTM and CDR2 ANQGSEA. The CDR3 extends over 16 amino acids. Written as DNA, the CDR3 is TGCAGCGTTGACCCCGGTGGGGGGAGGGCGTACAATGAGCAGTTCTTC. It is translated as CSVDPGGGRAYNEQFF.

In its sample, this clonotype was seen a few times. The rearrangement uses TRBV20-1 and TRBJ2-3; 8 bases fit TRBD2. Germline CDR1 reads DFQATT; CDR2 reads SNEGSKA (reference sequence). The CDR3 has 12 residues. Unmatched junction bases numbered 5, after V lost 5 bases and J lost 7 bases. The CDR3 protein is CSAVSGSYTQYF. CDR3 DNA: TGCAGTGCTGTAAGCGGGAGTTATACGCAGTATTTT.